This T cell receptor beta chain was sequenced during a study of naive CD8 T cells in extremely preterm neonates. Broader study findings: Compared with all age groups, preterm neonates showed less repertoire richness.

Profiling relied on immunoSEQ multiplex PCR, and the TCRdb table lists in-frame clones only, not all of them. The sample lists approximately 7,200 clones, 95% to 98% occurring once. Cord blood came from elective full-term cesareans at roughly 37-41 weeks without labor or membrane rupture. Sorted cells: live naive CD8+ T cells, CD45RA+CCR7+, Annexin V-negative. Of note for this clone: The antigen is unknown.

What was sequenced was naive CD8+ T cells from cord blood. This receptor was taken from a newborn in good health.

The CDR3 nucleotides are TGTGCCAGCAGCGCAGGGGGCAGTCAGCCCCAGCATTTT. The encoded protein is CASSAGGSQPQHF. The genes are TRBV9 and TRBJ1-5; the match to TRBD1 covers 8 bases. The CDR3 has 13 amino acids. Trimming cost V 3 bases and J 6 bases; bases outside gene matches: 2. Germline V gene lookup returns CDR1 SGDLS and CDR2 YYNGEE.